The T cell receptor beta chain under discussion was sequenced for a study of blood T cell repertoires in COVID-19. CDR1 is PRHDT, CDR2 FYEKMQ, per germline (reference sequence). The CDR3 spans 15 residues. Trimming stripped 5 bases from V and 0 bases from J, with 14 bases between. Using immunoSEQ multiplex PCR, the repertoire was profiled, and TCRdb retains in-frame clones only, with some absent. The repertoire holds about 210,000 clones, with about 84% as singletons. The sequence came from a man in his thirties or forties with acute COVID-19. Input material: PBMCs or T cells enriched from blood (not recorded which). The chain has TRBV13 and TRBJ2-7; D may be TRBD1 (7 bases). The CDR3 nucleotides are TGTGCCAGCAGCGCGGGACAGAAATTCTCCTACGAGCAGTACTTC. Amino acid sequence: CASSAGQKFSYEQYF.